A single sample gave rise to the 16 T cell receptor beta chains below, sequenced in a study of T cells in Graves' hyperthyroidism and ophthalmopathy. RNA transcripts yielded amplified TCR beta CDR3 regions. The HTBI primer set drove a first-round RT-PCR of the TCR CDR3. TCRdb itself ran the multiplex PCR reads through MiXCR, one entry per CDR3 protein. The table has 500,000 to 550,000 distinct CDR3 sequences, just under 20% seen once; the top ten hold over 45%. The material sequenced was blood. These receptors all come from a man aged 40-50 years with Graves' ophthalmopathy.

Comment on this clonotype: Relative to the germline gene, one junction end is altered; a read error may explain this. This chain connects TRBV4-1 to TRBJ2-1; D unresolved. Germline V lookup: CDR1 MGHRA, CDR2 YSYEKL. CDR3 size: 15 residues. DNA for the CDR3: TGCGCCGGCAGCCCAGACACGATAACCTACAATGAGCAGTTCTTC. This encodes CAGSPDTITYNEQFF.

At least ten counts were recorded for this clonotype. The chain employs TRBV2 and TRBJ2-3, with 7 nucleotides matching TRBD2. The CDR3 totals 15 residues. V shed 3 bases, J shed 3 bases, and the junction held 6 bases outside the gene matches. Looked up from germline, CDR1 is SNHLY and CDR2 is FYNNEI. The CDR3 protein is CASSDVLRGTDTQYF. DNA for the CDR3: TGTGCCAGCAGTGATGTTTTGCGGGGGACAGATACGCAGTATTTT.

This clonotype showed up many times. This chain links TRBV13 with TRBJ2-7, with 12 bases that match TRBD1. The CDR3 is 14 residues long. In germline, CDR1 is PRHDT, CDR2 FYEKMQ (reference sequence). Trimming removed 5 bases from V and 7 bases from J; junction bases left unmatched: 6. The CDR3 loop is CASSPGQGAREQYF. The CDR3 nucleotides are TGTGCCAGCAGCCCGGGACAGGGGGCGCGGGAGCAGTACTTC.

The chain links TRBV6-1 to TRBJ1-3; D remains ambiguous. Trimming stripped 2 bases from V and 0 bases from J, with 17 bases between. The CDR3 length is 18 residues. Germline CDR1 and CDR2: MNHNS and SASEGT. CDR3 bases: TGTGCCAGCAGTGAACTCTCAAGCGCCATCTTCTCTGGAAACACCATATATTTT. Translating it yields CASSELSSAIFSGNTIYF.

This clonotype was recorded many times. The rearrangement uses TRBV6-1 and TRBJ2-7, with 7 bases matching TRBD1. CDR1 is MNHNS, CDR2 SASEGT, per germline. With 5 bases clipped from V and 6 bases from J, the junction kept 7 bases outside the gene matches. The CDR3 consists of 13 residues. CDR3 in DNA: TGTGCCAGCAGTCCCTCAGGGGGAAGCGAGCAGTACTTC. Protein product: CASSPSGGSEQYF.

This clonotype was detected ten times or more. This chain joins TRBV20-1 and TRBJ2-3, with D unresolved. The germline V gene encodes CDR1 DFQATT and CDR2 SNEGSKA (reference sequence). Trimming cost V 1 base and J 4 bases, with 12 bases left between them. The length of the CDR3 is 14 residues. The CDR3 region has the DNA TGCAGTGCTAGAGGGGTAGGGTGGGCAGATACGCAGTATTTT. Encoded protein: CSARGVGWADTQYF.

The CDR3 here is CSVSDYEQFF. The CDR3 nucleotides read TGCAGCGTTAGCGACTATGAGCAGTTCTTC. This rearrangement joins TRBV29-1 to TRBJ2-1; D unresolved. Germline CDR1 reads SQVTM; CDR2 reads ANQGSEA. The CDR3 spans 10 residues. Trimming shortened V by 5 bases and J by 8 bases, and 7 bases separated the two germline ends.

There are many counts of this clonotype. The chain is built from TRBV20-1 and TRBJ2-1; no clear D. The CDR3 runs to 12 residues. Germline CDR1 and CDR2: DFQATT and SNEGSKA (reference sequence). V lost 5 bases and J lost 10, with 15 bases in between. The CDR3 DNA follows: TGCAGTGCTCTCGACCGGGCCACAGAGCAGTTCTTC. This sequence encodes CSALDRATEQFF.

A word on this clonotype: A much bigger clone sits one base away, suggesting this may be a read error. The conserved final phenylalanine or tryptophan is absent from the CDR3, which likely points to a read error. This chain links TRBV4-3 with TRBJ1-1; perhaps TRBD1 as D (6 bases). Germline V gives CDR1 LGHNA, CDR2 YSLEER. Trimming pared 6 bases from V and 1 base from J, leaving 15 bases between. This CDR3 has 15 residues. The CDR3 reads CASRGHRVGNTEAFL. CDR3 nucleotides: TGCGCCAGCAGAGGACACAGGGTAGGGAACACTGAAGCTTTCCTT.

This clonotype was detected only a few times. This chain uses TRBV5-4 with TRBJ2-1; D is undetermined. The CDR3 length is 13 residues. The V end lost 4 bases, the J end lost 4 bases, and 9 bases lay between the germline ends. CDR1 is SGHNT, CDR2 YYREEE, per germline (reference sequence). DNA of the CDR3: TGTGCCAGCAGCCCCGCGAGTTACAATGAGCAGTTCTTC. It yields the protein CASSPASYNEQFF.

The chain employs TRBV4-2 and TRBJ1-1; D possibly corresponds to TRBD1 (6 bases). Trimming shortened V by 3 bases and J by 4 bases, and 12 bases separated the two germline ends. CDR3 length: 14 amino acids. Germline CDR1 LGHNA, CDR2 YNFKEQ. The chain's CDR3 is CASSHNTGSTEAFF. CDR3 coding DNA: TGTGCCAGCAGCCATAATACAGGGAGCACTGAAGCTTTCTTT.

This clonotype was counted a few times. The genes are TRBV15 and TRBJ1-5, with a tentative D call TRBD1 (6 bases). This CDR3 is built from 15 residues. Trimming shortened V by 2 bases and J by 4 bases, and 12 bases separated the two germline ends. From germline, CDR1 is LNHNV and CDR2 YYDKDF (reference sequence). The CDR3 loop reads CATSRRQGNNQPQHF. The CDR3 nucleotides are TGTGCCACCAGCAGAAGGCAGGGGAATAATCAGCCCCAGCATTTT. The full variable domain, rest sourced from reference TRBV15 and TRBJ1-5, is DAMVIQNPRYQVTQFGKPVTLSCSQTLNHNVMYWYQQKSSQAPKLLFHYYDKDFNNEADTPDNFQSRRPNTSFCFLDIRSPGLGDTAMYLCATSRRQGNNQPQHFGDGTRLSIL.

This clonotype was found a few times. The chain joins TRBV6-5 to TRBJ2-1, with 15 bases aligning to TRBD2. The trim removed 0 bases at V and 10 bases at J, leaving 4 bases unmatched. The CDR3 contains 16 residues. The germline V gene encodes CDR1 MNHEY and CDR2 SVGAGI. The CDR3 nucleotides are TGTGCCAGCAGTTACTCGGGACTAGCGGGGGGCCGAGAGCAGTTCTTC. It encodes CASSYSGLAGGREQFF.

This clonotype was detected ten times or more. The chain couples TRBV7-8 to TRBJ1-2; unclear D gene. V was pared by 1 base and J by 8 bases, with 8 bases between. Per the germline V gene, CDR1 is SGHVS and CDR2 is FQNEAQ. The CDR3 totals 12 residues. CDR3 DNA sequence: TGTGCCAGCAGCTTAGGCCCCCAAGGCTACACCTTC. This translates into CASSLGPQGYTF. Full variable domain (remainder filled in from reference TRBV7-8 and TRBJ1-2): GAGVSQSPRYKVAKRGQDVALRCDPISGHVSLFWYQQALGQGPEFLTYFQNEAQLDKSGLPSDRFFAERPEGSVSTLKIQRTQQEDSAVYLCASSLGPQGYTFGSGTRLTVV.

V usage is TRBV6-1 and J usage is TRBJ2-7; 7 positions agree with TRBD2. Germline trimming cut 6 bases from V and 1 base from J; bases unmatched to any gene: 9. Germline V gives CDR1 MNHNS, CDR2 SASEGT. The CDR3 runs to 15 residues. CDR3 region: CASSPVERGSYEQYF. CDR3 DNA: TGTGCCAGCAGCCCGGTCGAGCGGGGATCCTACGAGCAGTACTTC.

In its sample, this clonotype was seen many times. The rearrangement uses TRBV18 and TRBJ1-1; D not resolved. Trimming stripped 1 base from V and 3 bases from J, with 15 bases between. The CDR3 is 16 residues long. Germline CDR1 and CDR2: KGHSH and LQKENI. CDR3 residues: CASSPRGSSKDTEAFF. The CDR3 nucleotides are TGTGCCAGCTCACCACGGGGATCATCCAAGGACACTGAAGCTTTCTTT.